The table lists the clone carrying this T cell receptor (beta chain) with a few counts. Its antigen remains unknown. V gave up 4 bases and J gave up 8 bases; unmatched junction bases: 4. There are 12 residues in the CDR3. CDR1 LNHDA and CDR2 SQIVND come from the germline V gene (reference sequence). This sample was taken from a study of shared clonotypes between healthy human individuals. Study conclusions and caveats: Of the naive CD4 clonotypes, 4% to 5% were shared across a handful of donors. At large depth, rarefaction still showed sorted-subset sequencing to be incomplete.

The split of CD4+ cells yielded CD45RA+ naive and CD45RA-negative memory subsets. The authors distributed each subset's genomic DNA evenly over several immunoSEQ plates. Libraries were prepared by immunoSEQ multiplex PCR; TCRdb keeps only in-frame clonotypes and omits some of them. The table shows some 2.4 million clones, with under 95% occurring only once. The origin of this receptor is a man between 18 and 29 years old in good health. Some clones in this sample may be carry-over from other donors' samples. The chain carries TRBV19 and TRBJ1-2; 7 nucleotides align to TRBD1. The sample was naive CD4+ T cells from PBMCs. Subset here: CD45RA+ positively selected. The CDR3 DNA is TGTGCCAGTAGTACGACAGGGCGAGGCTACACCTTC. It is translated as CASSTTGRGYTF.